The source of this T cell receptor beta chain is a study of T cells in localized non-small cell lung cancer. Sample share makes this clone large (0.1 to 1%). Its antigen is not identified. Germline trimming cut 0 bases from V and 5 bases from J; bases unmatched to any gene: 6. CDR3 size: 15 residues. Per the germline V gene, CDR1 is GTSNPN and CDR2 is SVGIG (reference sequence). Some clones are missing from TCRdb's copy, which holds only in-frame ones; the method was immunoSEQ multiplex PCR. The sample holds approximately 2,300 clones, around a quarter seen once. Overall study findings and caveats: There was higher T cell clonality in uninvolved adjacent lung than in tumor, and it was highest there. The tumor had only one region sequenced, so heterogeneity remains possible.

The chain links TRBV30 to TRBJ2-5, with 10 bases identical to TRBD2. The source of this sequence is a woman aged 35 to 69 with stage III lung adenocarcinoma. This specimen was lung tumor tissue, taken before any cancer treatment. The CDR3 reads CAWSVGLAVKETQYF. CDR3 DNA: TGTGCCTGGAGTGTCGGACTAGCGGTAAAGGAGACCCAGTACTTC.